This TCR beta chain was sequenced during a study of persistence of HIV-infected CD4 T cells. Overlapping HIV-1 Gag 15-mer peptides at 0.8 to 1 ug per peptide per mL were used. CD4+ T cells upregulating both CD40 ligand and CD69 were sorted as responding cells. These HIV-1-infected adults initiated suppressive ART in chronic infection. Plasma HIV-1 RNA stayed below 50 copies/mL for at least 4 years. Sequencing used immunoSEQ version 4 in survey mode. Genomic DNA was diluted to roughly 9.4 ng/uL, up to 1 ug per sample. Using immunoSEQ multiplex PCR, the repertoire was profiled, and TCRdb retains in-frame clones only, with some absent. Of approximately 25,000 clones listed, approximately 79% are singletons. A note on this clone: Its target is unknown.

The sample in question was CD4+ T cells sorted from PBMCs after 18-hour stimulation, obtained from a patient who received antiretroviral therapy. The sequence came from an adult man with HIV who was CMV-seropositive.

The CDR3 spells CASSLSHVANTGELFF. In DNA form, the CDR3 reads TGTGCCAGCAGTTTATCGCACGTAGCGAACACCGGGGAGCTGTTTTTT. This chain connects TRBV27 to TRBJ2-2; no clear D gene. The germline V gene encodes CDR1 MNHEY and CDR2 SMNVEV (reference sequence). V gave up 0 bases and J gave up 0 bases, with 8 bases separating them. The CDR3 contains 16 residues.